This paragraph reports one T cell receptor beta chain. Other DNA sequences from this sample encode an identical CDR3 as well. The source of the sample is a study of shared clonotypes between healthy human individuals. TCRdb's copy holds only in-frame clones and misses some; the assay was immunoSEQ multiplex PCR. The table lists 2 million to 2.5 million clones, roughly 93% of them singletons. Germline CDR1 is LNHDA and CDR2 is SQIVND (reference sequence). Trimming pared 6 bases from V and 0 bases from J, leaving 8 bases between. CDR3 length: 14 amino acids. This receptor was identified in a man aged 18 to 35 in good health. Some clones in this sample may be carry-over from other donors' samples. The rearrangement uses TRBV19 and TRBJ2-2; D perhaps matches TRBD1 (6 bases). Sample: naive CD4+ T cells from PBMCs. Subset here: CD45RA+ positively selected. CDR3 loop: CASRRGTNTGELFF. The CDR3, as DNA: TGTGCCAGTAGGAGGGGGACGAACACCGGGGAGCTGTTTTTT.